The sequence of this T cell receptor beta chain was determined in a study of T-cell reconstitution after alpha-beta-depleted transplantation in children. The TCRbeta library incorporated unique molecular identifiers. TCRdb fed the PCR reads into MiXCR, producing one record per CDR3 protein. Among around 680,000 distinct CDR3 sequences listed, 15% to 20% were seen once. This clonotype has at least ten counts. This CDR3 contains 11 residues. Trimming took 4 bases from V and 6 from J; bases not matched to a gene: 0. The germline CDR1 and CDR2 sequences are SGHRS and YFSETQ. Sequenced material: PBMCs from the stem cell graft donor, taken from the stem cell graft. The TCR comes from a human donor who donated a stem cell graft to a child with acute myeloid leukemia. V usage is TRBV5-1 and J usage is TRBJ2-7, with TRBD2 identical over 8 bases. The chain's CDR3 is CASSAGGEQYF. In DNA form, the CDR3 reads TGCGCCAGCAGCGCGGGGGGCGAGCAGTACTTC.